What follows is one TCR beta chain and its context. Its antigen is unidentified. TCRdb fed the reads into MiXCR, producing one record per CDR3 protein. The table shows about 920,000 distinct CDR3 sequences, with under 40% occurring only once. This sample is drawn from a study of T cell repertoires in cytomegalovirus infection. Study context: CMV epitopes used comprised recently identified HLA-C-restricted ones and well-studied HLA-B-restricted ones. TCR beta signatures that were public indicated CMV infection and matching HLA type. Study observations and caveats: There were carriers of CMV plus the relevant HLA, and cumulative public TCR beta family frequency identified them. Ex vivo responses were dominated by HLA-C-restricted CMV-specific TCR beta clonotypes.

The sequence was collected from a human donor in good health (CMV status not recorded). Some clones in this sample may be carry-over from other donors' samples. The source material was cultured CD8+ T cells from PBMCs, sampled from culture after CMV antigen stimulation.

CDR3 amino acids: CSASPSSVGEQFF. The DNA of the CDR3 is TGCAGTGCTAGCCCTTCTAGCGTAGGTGAGCAGTTCTTC. The genes are TRBV20-1 and TRBJ2-1; possibly TRBD2 for D (6 bases). The CDR3 is 13 amino acids. From germline, CDR1 is DFQATT and CDR2 SNEGSKA (reference sequence). The V gene lost 3 bases and the J gene lost 9 bases, with 15 bases spanning the gap.